This T cell receptor (beta chain) was recorded in a study of control samples from healthy donors and cancer patients. Only in-frame clones appear in the TCRdb table, and some are missing; sequencing was by immunoSEQ multiplex PCR. The table includes under 200,000 clones, approximately 94% detected once. Trimming removed 0 bases from V and 4 bases from J; junction bases left unmatched: 5. CDR1 and CDR2 (germline): LGHNA, YSLEER. This CDR3 comprises 16 residues. Sequenced input: PBMCs. The sequence was obtained from a man in his fifties or sixties with colorectal cancer. The V gene is TRBV4-3, the J gene TRBJ2-5; 10 bases agree with TRBD1. The CDR3 coding sequence is TGCGCCAGCAGCCAAGACCCGACAGGGGGCGGAGAGACCCAGTACTTC. Encoded protein: CASSQDPTGGGETQYF.